This T cell receptor beta chain was retrieved from a study of CD8 T cells in Susac syndrome. It was with random hexamers that about 0.45 to 1 ug RNA was reverse transcribed. TCRdb independently ran MiXCR on the immunoSEQ multiplex PCR reads; one entry per CDR3 protein. The repertoire holds about 180,000 distinct CDR3 sequences, with 95% as singletons. General observations from the study: The study admitted that it had a relatively small number of individuals in its TCR sequencing and HLA analysis.

The sequenced target, TCR beta, came from blood CD8+ and CD4+ T cells. Each multiple sclerosis control was a treatment-naive patient with relapsing-remitting disease that was either stable or active. CD8+ and CD4+ T cells were negatively isolated; TEMRA cells were FACS-enriched. Of note for this clonotype: What it binds is not known.

V was cut by 6 bases and J by 8 bases, with 16 bases left in between. The CDR3 has 12 amino acids. CDR1 SQVTM and CDR2 ANQGSEA come from the germline V gene. This TCR derives from a human donor with multiple sclerosis. Material: CD4+ T cells from PBMCs. The chain is built from TRBV29-1 and TRBJ1-2; the D gene is possibly TRBD1 (5 bases). DNA for the CDR3: TGCAGCGTCAAGAACGGTGGGGCGGGCTACACCTTC. This codes for CSVKNGGAGYTF.